A selection of T cell receptor beta chains follows, all from one sample in a study of CD8 T cells in Susac syndrome. TCRdb fed the immunoSEQ multiplex PCR reads into MiXCR, producing one record per CDR3 protein. The sample holds about 110,000 distinct CDR3 sequences, approximately 94% seen once. Sequenced sample: CD8+ T cells from PBMCs. The receptors here all came from a human donor with Susac syndrome. The CDR3 runs from the conserved cysteine through the conserved F or W. A D gene is named only where the DNA matches it firmly. A row's size may be missing; if present it is once, few, many or a size class.

J,size,V,D,CDR3,DNA
TRBJ1-1,NA,TRBV20-1,NA,CSAQTFEGTEAFF,TGCAGTGCTCAGACATTCGAGGGGACTGAAGCTTTCTTT
TRBJ2-1,NA,TRBV13,TRBD1,CASSSRTGGSEQFF,TGTGCCAGCAGCTCTCGGACAGGGGGCAGTGAGCAGTTCTTC
TRBJ2-1,few,TRBV9,NA,CASSVVSGDEQFF,TGTGCCAGCAGCGTAGTTTCTGGAGATGAGCAGTTCTTC
TRBJ1-2,NA,TRBV29-1,NA,CSVLMQDGYTF,TGCAGCGTCCTTATGCAGGATGGCTACACCTTC
TRBJ2-1,NA,TRBV9,NA,CASSESSVEQFF,TGTGCCAGCAGCGAGTCTAGCGTTGAGCAGTTCTTC
TRBJ2-4,NA,TRBV20-1,TRBD1,CSARDPLTGGHIQYF,TGCAGTGCTAGAGATCCTTTAACAGGGGGGCACATTCAGTACTTC
TRBJ1-2,NA,TRBV7-9,NA,CASSLPMDGLYYGYTF,TGTGCCAGCAGCTTACCCATGGACGGTTTGTACTATGGCTACACCTTC
TRBJ2-7,NA,TRBV9,NA,CASSSESYEQYF,TGTGCCAGCAGCTCCGAGAGCTACGAGCAGTACTTC
TRBJ2-2,NA,TRBV5-1,NA,CASSARVPGELFF,TGCGCCAGCAGCGCAAGGGTCCCCGGGGAGCTGTTTTTT
TRBJ2-4,once,TRBV12-3/TRBV12-4,NA,CASSPTPWGIQYF,TGTGCCAGCAGCCCAACCCCCTGGGGCATTCAGTACTTC
TRBJ2-5,NA,TRBV2,TRBD1,CANVDRVETQYF,TGTGCCAACGTGGACAGGGTAGAGACCCAGTACTTC
TRBJ1-1,NA,TRBV3-1,NA,CASSQDMTWDTEAFF,TGTGCCAGCAGCCAAGATATGACCTGGGACACTGAAGCTTTCTTT
TRBJ1-5,NA,TRBV5-1,TRBD1,CASSLGVGQGDQPQHF,TGCGCCAGCAGCTTGGGCGTTGGGCAGGGGGACCAGCCCCAGCATTTT
TRBJ2-1,NA,TRBV2,TRBD2,CASRGDGNEQFF,TGTGCCAGCCGGGGGGATGGGAATGAGCAGTTCTTC
TRBJ2-1,NA,TRBV2,NA,CASSSGRNEQFF,TGTGCCAGCAGCTCGGGACGGAATGAGCAGTTCTTC
TRBJ1-1,NA,TRBV9,NA,CASSVGTSTEAFF,TGTGCCAGCAGCGTCGGGACCAGCACTGAAGCTTTCTTT
TRBJ1-6,NA,TRBV25-1,NA,CASRTVGYNSPLHF,TGTGCCAGCAGGACTGTTGGCTATAATTCACCCCTCCACTTT